This T cell receptor (beta chain) is from a study of identical twins. Study-level results: The study based its conclusions on cross-sectional statistical analysis and did not follow the same donors. It was possible that invariant MAIT and iNKT cells partly confounded the zero-insertion analyses.

TCRdb re-called the 5' RACE reads with MiXCR, one entry per CDR3 protein. This table holds roughly 750,000 distinct CDR3 sequences, 21% found once. This clonotype was seen a handful of times. The antigen remains unidentified. Trimming took 6 bases from V and 4 from J, leaving 11 bases between them. Germline V gene lookup returns CDR1 SGHRS and CDR2 YFSETQ. This CDR3 has 12 residues. The data also belong to a second study, concerning T cells expressing NK-cell markers. That paper states: Expanded clones of NKG2C+ T cells had an unclear HCMV specificity.

The TCR was taken from a young woman in good health. The specimen was PBMCs. The chain uses TRBV5-1 and TRBJ2-7; D gene uncertain. The CDR3 DNA sequence: TGCGCCAGCACCTCCGTTCGGTACGAGCAGTACTTC. This encodes CASTSVRYEQYF.